The rows below give T cell receptor beta chains drawn from one sample of a study of shared clonotypes between healthy human individuals. Profiled with immunoSEQ multiplex PCR; TCRdb holds only in-frame clones, not every one. The sample consists of 180,000 or so clones, around 93% of them appearing once. The sequenced material came from naive CD4+ T cells sorted from blood. The receptor source for this set is a young woman in good health. CDR3s include the opening cysteine and the closing phenylalanine or tryptophan. A D gene is named only where the DNA matches it firmly. Some rows mark clone size as missing; the rest say once, few, many or name a class of expanded clone.

TRBV28	.	.	TRBJ2-7	TGTGCCAGCAGTTTATCCGGGACACAATACGAGCAGTACTTC	CASSLSGTQYEQYF
TRBV7-4	TRBD1	.	TRBJ2-3	TGTGCCAGCAGCTTAGATTCAGGGGGCGGCACAGATACGCAGTATTTT	CASSLDSGGGTDTQYF
TRBV19	.	.	TRBJ2-1	TGTGCCAGTAGGGGACCCAACGGCAATGAGCAGTTCTTC	CASRGPNGNEQFF
TRBV5-6	.	.	TRBJ2-7	TGTGCCAGCAGCTTCGCCGCGGGGCAAACCTTGTACGAGCAGTACTTC	CASSFAAGQTLYEQYF
TRBV29-1	.	.	TRBJ2-2	TGCAGCGTCGCAAATGACAGGCGGAACGGGGAGCTGTTTTTT	CSVANDRRNGELFF
TRBV27	TRBD2	.	TRBJ2-7	TGTGCCAGCAGTTTAATCAGGACTAGCGGGATCTACGAGCAGTACTTC	CASSLIRTSGIYEQYF
TRBV4-1	TRBD2	.	TRBJ2-3	TGCGCCAGCAGCCGCTTGTCCAACTATCCAGCGGGGGAACGAGATACGCAGTATTTT	CASSRLSNYPAGERDTQYF
TRBV15	.	.	TRBJ1-5	TGTGCCACTGGTCAGCCCCAGCATTTT	CATGQPQHF
TRBV6-6	TRBD1	.	TRBJ2-7	TGTGCCAGCAGTTACGACAGGGCCATTTCTCGCGAGCAGTACTTC	CASSYDRAISREQYF
TRBV5-1	TRBD1	.	TRBJ2-3	TGCGCCAGCAGCAAGGGACAGATACCTAGCACAGATACGCAGTATTTT	CASSKGQIPSTDTQYF
TRBV6-1	.	.	TRBJ2-7	TGTGCCAGCAGTGAACAGTTAGCGGTAAACTACGAGCAGTACTTC	CASSEQLAVNYEQYF
TRBV5-1	.	.	TRBJ2-6	TGCGCCAGCAGCTCCGATTTAGTAACCAGCTCTGGGGCCAACGTCCTGACTTTC	CASSSDLVTSSGANVLTF
TRBV28	TRBD1	.	TRBJ1-2	TGTGCCAGCAGTTCCCCGAGGACAGGGAACCCTGGCTACACCTTC	CASSSPRTGNPGYTF
TRBV4-2	.	once	TRBJ2-7	TGTGCCAGCAGCCAAGATCGGGCTTCGCTGGGAAACGAGCAGTACTTC	CASSQDRASLGNEQYF
TRBV2	.	.	TRBJ2-5	TGTGCCAGCAGGCGGACGGAAATCCCTCAAGAGACCCAGTACTTC	CASRRTEIPQETQYF
TRBV5-1	.	.	TRBJ2-6	TGCGCCAGCAGCTCACGCAGGGCTGGGGCCAACGTCCTGACTTTC	CASSSRRAGANVLTF
TRBV5-4	.	.	TRBJ2-3	TGTGCCAGCAGCTTGAAGGGGGAGTGGGGCACAGATACGCAGTATTTT	CASSLKGEWGTDTQYF
TRBV5-4	TRBD2	.	TRBJ2-7	TGTGCCAGCAGCCCGAGCGCGGGGGTCGAGCAGTACTTC	CASSPSAGVEQYF
TRBV18	TRBD1	.	TRBJ1-5	TGTGCCAGCTCACCCCAGGGAGGGGGCGCAGGCAATCAGCCCCAGCATTTT	CASSPQGGGAGNQPQHF
TRBV7-7	TRBD1	.	TRBJ1-1	TGTGCCAGCAGCAATGGACAGGGGAAGAGTGGAACTGAAGCTTTCTTT	CASSNGQGKSGTEAFF
TRBV7-8	TRBD2	.	TRBJ2-3	TGTGCCAGCAGCCGACGGACTAGCGGGGGCACAGATACGCAGTATTTT	CASSRRTSGGTDTQYF
TRBV19	TRBD1	.	TRBJ1-5	TGTGCCAGTAGTATCACAGGGGGCAATCAGCCCCAGCATTTT	CASSITGGNQPQHF
TRBV10-3	.	.	TRBJ2-2	TGTGCCATCAGTGAGGACACCGGGGAGCTGTTTTTT	CAISEDTGELFF
TRBV6-1	TRBD1	once	TRBJ2-1	TGTGCCAGCAGTGAAGGCAGGGGGCTTTACAATGAGCAGTTCTTC	CASSEGRGLYNEQFF
TRBV6-6	.	.	TRBJ1-2	TGTGCCAGCAGCCTTGGCCGACCCGTTCCCTATGGCTACACCTTC	CASSLGRPVPYGYTF
TRBV5-1	TRBD2	.	TRBJ2-7	TGCGCCAGCAGCGGAAGCCTAGCGGGAGTGAGAAACGAGCAGTACTTC	CASSGSLAGVRNEQYF
TRBV6-1	.	.	TRBJ1-1	TGTGCCAGCAGTAGGGAGGGTTTGAACACTGAAGCTTTCTTT	CASSREGLNTEAFF
TRBV10-2	TRBD2	.	TRBJ2-1	TGCGCCAGCAGTGCCGTAGCGGGAGGTACTGAGCAGTTCTTC	CASSAVAGGTEQFF
TRBV12-2	.	.	TRBJ2-7	TGTGCAAGTCGTTCCGGGACGACAGCCTACGAGCAGTACTTC	CASRSGTTAYEQYF